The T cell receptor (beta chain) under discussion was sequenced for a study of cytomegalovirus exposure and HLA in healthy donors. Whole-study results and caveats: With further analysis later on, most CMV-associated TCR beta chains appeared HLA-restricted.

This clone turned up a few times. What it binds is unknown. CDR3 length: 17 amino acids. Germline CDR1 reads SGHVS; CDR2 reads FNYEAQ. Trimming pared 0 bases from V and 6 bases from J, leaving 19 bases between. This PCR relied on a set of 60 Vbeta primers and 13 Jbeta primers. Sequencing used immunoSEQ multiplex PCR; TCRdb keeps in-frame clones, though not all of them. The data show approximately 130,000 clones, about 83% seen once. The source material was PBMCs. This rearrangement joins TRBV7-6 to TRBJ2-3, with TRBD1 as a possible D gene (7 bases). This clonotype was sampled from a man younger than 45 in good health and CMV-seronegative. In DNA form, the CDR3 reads TGTGCCAGCAGCTTAGCGACAGGGAGGACTTACACTGATACGCAGTATTTT. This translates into CASSLATGRTYTDTQYF.